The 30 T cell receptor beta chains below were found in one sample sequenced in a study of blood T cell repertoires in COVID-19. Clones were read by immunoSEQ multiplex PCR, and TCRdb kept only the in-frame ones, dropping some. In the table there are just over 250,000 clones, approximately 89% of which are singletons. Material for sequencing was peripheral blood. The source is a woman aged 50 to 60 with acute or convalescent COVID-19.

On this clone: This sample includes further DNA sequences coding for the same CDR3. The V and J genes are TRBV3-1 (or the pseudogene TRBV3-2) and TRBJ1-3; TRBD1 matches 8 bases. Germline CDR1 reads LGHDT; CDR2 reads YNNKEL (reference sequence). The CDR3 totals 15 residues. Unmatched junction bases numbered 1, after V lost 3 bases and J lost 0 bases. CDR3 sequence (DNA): TGTGCCAGCAGCCAGGGGACAGGCTCTGGAAACACCATATATTTT. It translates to CASSQGTGSGNTIYF.

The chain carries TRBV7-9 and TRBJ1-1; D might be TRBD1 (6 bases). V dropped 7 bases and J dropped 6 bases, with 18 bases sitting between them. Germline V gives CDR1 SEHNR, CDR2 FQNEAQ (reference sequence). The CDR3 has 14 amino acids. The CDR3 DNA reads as TGTGCCAGCAACTGGCCACAGGGAGGGGCTGAAGCTTTCTTT. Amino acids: CASNWPQGGAEAFF.

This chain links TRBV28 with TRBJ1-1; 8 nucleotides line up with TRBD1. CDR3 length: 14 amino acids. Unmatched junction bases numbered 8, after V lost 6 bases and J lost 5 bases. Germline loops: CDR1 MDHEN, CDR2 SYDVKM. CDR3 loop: CASSIDRGGTEAFF. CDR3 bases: TGTGCCAGCAGCATAGACAGGGGTGGGACTGAAGCTTTCTTT.

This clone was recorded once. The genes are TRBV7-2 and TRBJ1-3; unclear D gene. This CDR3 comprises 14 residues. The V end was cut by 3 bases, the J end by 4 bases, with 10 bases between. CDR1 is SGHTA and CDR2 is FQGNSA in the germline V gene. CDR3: CASSFPGSGNTIYF. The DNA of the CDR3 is TGTGCCAGCAGCTTTCCCGGGTCAGGAAACACCATATATTTT. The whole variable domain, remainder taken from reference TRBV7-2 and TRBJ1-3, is GAGVSQSPSNKVTEKGKDVELRCDPISGHTALYWYRQSLGQGLEFLIYFQGNSAPDKSGLPSDRFSAERTGGSVSTLTIQRTQQEDSAVYLCASSFPGSGNTIYFGEGSWLTVV.

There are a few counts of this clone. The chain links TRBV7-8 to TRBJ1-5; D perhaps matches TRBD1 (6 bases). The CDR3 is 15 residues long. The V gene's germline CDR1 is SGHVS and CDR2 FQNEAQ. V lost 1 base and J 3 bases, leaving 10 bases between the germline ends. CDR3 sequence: CASSLGTDPNQPQHF. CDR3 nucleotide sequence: TGTGCCAGCAGCTTAGGGACAGATCCCAATCAGCCCCAGCATTTT.

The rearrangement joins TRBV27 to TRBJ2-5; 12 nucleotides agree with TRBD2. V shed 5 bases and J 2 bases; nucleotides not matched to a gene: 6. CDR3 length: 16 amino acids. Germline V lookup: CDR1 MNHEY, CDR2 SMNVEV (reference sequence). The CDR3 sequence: CASSHNGLAGQETQYF. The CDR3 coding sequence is TGTGCCAGCAGTCATAACGGACTAGCGGGGCAAGAGACCCAGTACTTC.

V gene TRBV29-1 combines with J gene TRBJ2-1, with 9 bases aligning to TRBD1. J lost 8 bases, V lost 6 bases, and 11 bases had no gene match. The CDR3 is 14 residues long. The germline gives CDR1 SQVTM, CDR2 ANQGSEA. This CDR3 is CSVADRGNMDEQFF. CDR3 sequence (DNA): TGCAGCGTCGCCGACAGGGGGAATATGGATGAGCAGTTCTTC.

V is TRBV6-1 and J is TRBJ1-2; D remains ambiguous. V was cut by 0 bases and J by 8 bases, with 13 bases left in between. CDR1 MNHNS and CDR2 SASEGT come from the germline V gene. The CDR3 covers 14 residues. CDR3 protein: CASSEAVGRQGYTF. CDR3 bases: TGTGCCAGCAGTGAAGCGGTGGGGAGGCAGGGCTACACCTTC.

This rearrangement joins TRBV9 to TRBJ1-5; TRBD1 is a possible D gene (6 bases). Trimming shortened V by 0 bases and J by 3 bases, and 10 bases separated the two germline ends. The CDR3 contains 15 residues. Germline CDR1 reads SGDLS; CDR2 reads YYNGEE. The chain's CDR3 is CASSVGGTYNQPQHF. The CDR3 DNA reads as TGTGCCAGCAGCGTAGGAGGGACATACAATCAGCCCCAGCATTTT.

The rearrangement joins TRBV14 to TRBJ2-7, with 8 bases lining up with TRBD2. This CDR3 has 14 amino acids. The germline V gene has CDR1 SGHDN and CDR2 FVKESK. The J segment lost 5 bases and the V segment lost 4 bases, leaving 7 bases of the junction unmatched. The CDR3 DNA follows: TGTGCCAGCAGCCCTAAAGCGGGGGTGGACGAGCAGTACTTC. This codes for CASSPKAGVDEQYF.

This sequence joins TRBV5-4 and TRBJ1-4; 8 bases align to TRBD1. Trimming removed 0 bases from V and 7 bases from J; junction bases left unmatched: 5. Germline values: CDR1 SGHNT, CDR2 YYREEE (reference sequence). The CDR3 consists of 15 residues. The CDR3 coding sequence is TGTGCCAGCAGCTTGGGGGGGACAGGATTTGAAAAACTGTTTTTT. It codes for CASSLGGTGFEKLFF.

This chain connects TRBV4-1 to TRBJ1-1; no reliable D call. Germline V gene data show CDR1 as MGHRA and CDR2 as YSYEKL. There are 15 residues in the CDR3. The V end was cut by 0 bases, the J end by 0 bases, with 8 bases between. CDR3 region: CASSQERAMNTEAFF. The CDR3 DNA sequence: TGCGCCAGCAGCCAAGAGAGGGCCATGAACACTGAAGCTTTCTTT.

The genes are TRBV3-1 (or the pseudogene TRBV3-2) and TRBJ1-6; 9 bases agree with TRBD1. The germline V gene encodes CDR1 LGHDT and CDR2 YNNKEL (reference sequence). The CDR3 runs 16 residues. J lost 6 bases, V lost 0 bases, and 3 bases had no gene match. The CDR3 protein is CASSQDHRGRNSPLHF. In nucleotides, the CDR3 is TGTGCCAGCAGCCAAGACCACAGGGGGCGTAATTCACCCCTCCACTTT.

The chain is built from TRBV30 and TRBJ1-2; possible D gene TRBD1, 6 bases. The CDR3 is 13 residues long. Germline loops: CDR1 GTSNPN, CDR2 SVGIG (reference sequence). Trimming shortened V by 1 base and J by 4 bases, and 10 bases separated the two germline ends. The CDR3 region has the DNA TGTGCCTGGAGTGACCGGGACATCTATGGCTACACCTTC. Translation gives CAWSDRDIYGYTF.

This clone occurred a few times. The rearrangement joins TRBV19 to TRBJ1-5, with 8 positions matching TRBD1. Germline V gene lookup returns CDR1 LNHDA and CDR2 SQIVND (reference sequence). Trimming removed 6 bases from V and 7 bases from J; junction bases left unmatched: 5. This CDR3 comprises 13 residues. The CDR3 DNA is TGTGCCAGTAGCACAGGGGGGAGGCAGCCCCAGCATTTT. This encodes CASSTGGRQPQHF.

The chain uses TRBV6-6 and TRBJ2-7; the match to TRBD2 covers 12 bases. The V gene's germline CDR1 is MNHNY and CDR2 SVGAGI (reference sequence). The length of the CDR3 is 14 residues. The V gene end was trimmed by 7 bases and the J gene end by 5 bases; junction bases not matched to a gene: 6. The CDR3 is CASIPSGRAHEQYF. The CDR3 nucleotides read TGTGCCAGCATTCCTAGCGGGAGGGCCCACGAGCAGTACTTC.

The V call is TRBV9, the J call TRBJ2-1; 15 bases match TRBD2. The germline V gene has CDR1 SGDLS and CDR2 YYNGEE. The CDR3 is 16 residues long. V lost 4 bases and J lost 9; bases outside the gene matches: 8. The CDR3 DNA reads TGTGCCAGCAGCTCCCGGACTAGCGGGAGGGAGGGTGAGCAGTTCTTC. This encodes CASSSRTSGREGEQFF.

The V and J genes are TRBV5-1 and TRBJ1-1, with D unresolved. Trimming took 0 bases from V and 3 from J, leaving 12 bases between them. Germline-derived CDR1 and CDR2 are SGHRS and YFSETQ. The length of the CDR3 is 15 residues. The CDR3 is CASSLVPDTDTEAFF. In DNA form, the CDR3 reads TGCGCCAGCAGCTTGGTCCCTGACACGGACACTGAAGCTTTCTTT.

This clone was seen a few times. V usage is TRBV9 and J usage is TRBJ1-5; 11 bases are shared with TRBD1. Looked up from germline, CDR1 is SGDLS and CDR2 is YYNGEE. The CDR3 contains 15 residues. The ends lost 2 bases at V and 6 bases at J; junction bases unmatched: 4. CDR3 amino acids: CASSVGQGASQPQHF. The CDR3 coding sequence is TGTGCCAGCAGCGTTGGACAGGGGGCTAGTCAGCCCCAGCATTTT.

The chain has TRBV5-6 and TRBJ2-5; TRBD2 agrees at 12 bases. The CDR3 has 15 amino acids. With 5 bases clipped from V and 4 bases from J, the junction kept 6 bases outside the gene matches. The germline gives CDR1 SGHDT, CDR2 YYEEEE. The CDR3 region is CASREGLAGRETQYF. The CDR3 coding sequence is TGTGCCAGCAGAGAAGGACTAGCGGGACGAGAGACCCAGTACTTC.

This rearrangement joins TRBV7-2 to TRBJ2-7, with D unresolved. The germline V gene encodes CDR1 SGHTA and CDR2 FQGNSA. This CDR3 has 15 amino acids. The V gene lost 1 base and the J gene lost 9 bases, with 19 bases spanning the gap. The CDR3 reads CASSLDGLGQSRQYF. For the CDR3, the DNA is TGTGCCAGCAGCTTAGATGGCCTAGGTCAGTCAAGGCAGTACTTC.

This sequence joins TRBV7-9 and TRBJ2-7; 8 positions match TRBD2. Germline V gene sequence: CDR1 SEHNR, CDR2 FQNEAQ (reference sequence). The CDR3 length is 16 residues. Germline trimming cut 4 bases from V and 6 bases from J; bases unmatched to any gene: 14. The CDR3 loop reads CASSSSDSGRLGEQYF. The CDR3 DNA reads TGTGCCAGCAGCTCCTCGGACAGCGGGAGACTGGGCGAGCAGTACTTC.

The CDR3 loop reads CASSSQGAPGNTEAFF. The CDR3 DNA reads as TGTGCCAGCAGCTCACAGGGGGCTCCGGGGAACACTGAAGCTTTCTTT. The chain links TRBV7-3 to TRBJ1-1; 9 bases are shared with TRBD1. This CDR3 region has 16 residues. The V gene's germline CDR1 is SGHTA and CDR2 FQGTGA. Trimming removed 4 bases from V and 1 base from J; junction bases left unmatched: 7. The full variable domain, completed using reference TRBV7-3 and TRBJ1-1, is GAGVSQTPSNKVTEKGKYVELRCDPISGHTALYWYRQSLGQGPEFLIYFQGTGAADDSGLPNDRFFAVRPEGSVSTLKIQRTERGDSAVYLCASSSQGAPGNTEAFFGQGTRLTVV.

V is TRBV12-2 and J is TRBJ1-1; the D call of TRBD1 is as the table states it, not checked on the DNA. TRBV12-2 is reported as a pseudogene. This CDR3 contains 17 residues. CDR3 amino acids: CASRLERRTGLNTEAFF. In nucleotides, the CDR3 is TGTGCAAGTCGCTTAGAAAGAAGGACAGGATTGAACACTGAAGCTTTCTTT.

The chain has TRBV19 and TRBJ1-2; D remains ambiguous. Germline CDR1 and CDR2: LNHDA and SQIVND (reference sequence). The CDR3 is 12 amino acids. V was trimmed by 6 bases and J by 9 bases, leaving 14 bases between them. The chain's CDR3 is CASRRERASYTF. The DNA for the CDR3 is TGTGCCAGTAGGCGGGAACGGGCGAGCTACACCTTC.

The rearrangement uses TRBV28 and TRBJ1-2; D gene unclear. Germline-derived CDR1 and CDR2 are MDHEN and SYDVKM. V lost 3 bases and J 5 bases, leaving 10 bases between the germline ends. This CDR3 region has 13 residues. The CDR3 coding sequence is TGTGCCAGCAGTTTTTCTTCCGGGTATGGCTACACCTTC. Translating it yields CASSFSSGYGYTF.

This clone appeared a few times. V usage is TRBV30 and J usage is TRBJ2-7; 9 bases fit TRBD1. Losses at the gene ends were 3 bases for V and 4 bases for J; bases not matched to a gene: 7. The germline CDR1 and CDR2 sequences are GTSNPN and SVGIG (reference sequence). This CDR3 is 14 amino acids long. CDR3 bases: TGTGCCTGGAGGACTACAGGGGGCAGGTACGAGCAGTACTTC. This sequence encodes CAWRTTGGRYEQYF.

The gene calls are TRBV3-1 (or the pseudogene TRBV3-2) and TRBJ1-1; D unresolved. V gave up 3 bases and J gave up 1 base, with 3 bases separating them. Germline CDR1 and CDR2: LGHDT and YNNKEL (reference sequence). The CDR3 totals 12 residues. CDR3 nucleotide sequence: TGTGCCAGCAGCCAGGCGAACACTGAAGCTTTCTTT. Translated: CASSQANTEAFF.

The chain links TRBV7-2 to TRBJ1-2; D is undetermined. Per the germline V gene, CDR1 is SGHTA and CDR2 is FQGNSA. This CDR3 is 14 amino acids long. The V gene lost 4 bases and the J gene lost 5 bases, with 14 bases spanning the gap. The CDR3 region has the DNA TGTGCCAGCAGCTCCACCCCAGGCCAATATGGCTACACCTTC. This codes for CASSSTPGQYGYTF.

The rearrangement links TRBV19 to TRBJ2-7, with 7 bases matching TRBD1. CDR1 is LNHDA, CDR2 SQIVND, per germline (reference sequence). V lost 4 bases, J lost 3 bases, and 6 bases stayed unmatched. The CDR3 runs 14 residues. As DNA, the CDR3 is TGTGCCAGTAGTAACAGGGGAAAGATCTACGAGCAGTACTTC. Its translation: CASSNRGKIYEQYF.